Each of the 31 T cell receptor beta chains below was sequenced from the same sample in a study of blood T cell repertoires in COVID-19 (dated by TCRdb to 2018 to 2021). The method was the immunoSEQ multiplex PCR assay. Here the immuneACCESS table is served through TCRdb, limited to in-frame sequences with V and J called. Missing clones are a known gap in these copies; in checked studies unresolved V genes cover under half, and the rest lacks a known reason. Counted in this sample were about 55,000 clones; 87% of them appeared once. The ten largest clones capture around 3.4% of the sample. The source material was peripheral blood. Receptor source: a man aged 40-49 years with COVID-19, enrolled during active disease.

The gene calls are TRBV7-9 and TRBJ1-5; 8 nucleotides line up with TRBD1. Germline V gene lookup returns CDR1 SEHNR and CDR2 FQNEAQ (reference sequence). V was clipped by 1 base and J by 4 bases; unmatched bases: 0. The CDR3 spans 14 residues. The CDR3 reads CASSLGQGNQPQHF. The CDR3 DNA follows: TGTGCCAGCAGCTTAGGACAGGGGAATCAGCCCCAGCATTTT.

The rearrangement uses TRBV19 and TRBJ2-7, with TRBD1 matching over 9 bases. There are 16 residues in the CDR3. The J segment lost 3 bases and the V segment lost 0 bases, leaving 6 bases of the junction unmatched. Germline loops: CDR1 LNHDA, CDR2 SQIVND (reference sequence). CDR3 nucleotides: TGTGCCAGTAGTATAGAAATTGGGACAGGGAACTACGAGCAGTACTTC. Translated, it gives CASSIEIGTGNYEQYF.

This clone has more than one count but fewer than ten. V and J are TRBV14 and TRBJ1-2; unclear D gene. The germline gives CDR1 SGHDN, CDR2 FVKESK. The CDR3 runs to 15 residues. V shed 0 bases and J shed 4 bases, with 12 bases lying between them. The CDR3 bases are TGTGCCAGCAGCCAAGATCATGCCGGAGTCTATGGCTACACCTTC. Its translation is CASSQDHAGVYGYTF. Looking up the rest from reference TRBV14 and TRBJ1-2 gives the full variable domain: EAGVTQFPSHSVIEKGQTVTLRCDPISGHDNLYWYRRVMGKEIKFLLHFVKESKQDESGMPNNRFLAERTGGTYSTLKVQPAELEDSGVYFCASSQDHAGVYGYTFGSGTRLTVV.

The chain recombines TRBV28 with TRBJ1-5; maybe TRBD1 (6 bases). The CDR3 is 12 amino acids. Trimming cost V 10 bases and J 14 bases, with 21 bases left between them. Germline V gives CDR1 MDHEN, CDR2 SYDVKM. The CDR3 DNA reads TGTGCCACCCGTTTTGCGGGGGGCTTGGAGCATTTT. Residues: CATRFAGGLEHF.

The chain combines TRBV6-5 with TRBJ1-1; 8 nucleotides line up with TRBD1. The germline gives CDR1 MNHEY, CDR2 SVGAGI. This CDR3 comprises 14 residues. Unmatched junction bases numbered 6, after V lost 4 bases and J lost 5 bases. CDR3 residues: CASSFGQGGTEAFF. CDR3 coding DNA: TGTGCCAGCAGTTTCGGACAGGGCGGAACTGAAGCTTTCTTT.

The V and J genes are TRBV2 and TRBJ1-2, with 8 bases aligning to TRBD1. The CDR3 spans 14 residues. V gave up 7 bases and J gave up 8 bases; unmatched junction bases: 12. The germline CDR1 and CDR2 sequences are SNHLY and FYNNEI. CDR3 in amino acids: CASMASGQGGGYTF. In nucleotides, the CDR3 is TGTGCCAGCATGGCGAGCGGACAGGGAGGCGGCTACACCTTC.

The chain links TRBV19 to TRBJ2-1; the D gene is possibly TRBD2 (5 bases). V shed 3 bases and J shed 9 bases, with 21 bases lying between them. The CDR3 runs 16 residues. Germline V gives CDR1 LNHDA, CDR2 SQIVND (reference sequence). The CDR3 loop reads CASSISVAGPESEQFF. In DNA, the CDR3 is TGTGCCAGTAGTATCTCCGTGGCGGGCCCGGAGAGTGAGCAGTTCTTC. The full variable domain, completed using reference TRBV19 and TRBJ2-1, is DGGITQSPKYLFRKEGQNVTLSCEQNLNHDAMYWYRQDPGQGLRLIYYSQIVNDFQKGDIAEGYSVSREKKESFPLTVTSAQKNPTAFYLCASSISVAGPESEQFFGPGTRLTVL.

The chain links TRBV30 to TRBJ1-2, with no clear D. V was trimmed by 4 bases and J by 2 bases, leaving 32 bases between them. The CDR3 sequence is 20 residues long. Germline-derived CDR1 and CDR2 are GTSNPN and SVGIG (reference sequence). The CDR3 nucleotides are TGTGCCTGGAATAATACACTTCCGGCGGGGATGTTAGTGCAGAACTATGGCTACACCTTC. Encoded protein: CAWNNTLPAGMLVQNYGYTF. Full variable domain (remainder filled in from reference TRBV30 and TRBJ1-2): SQTIHQWPATLVQPVGSPLSLECTVEGTSNPNLYWYRQAAGRGLQLLFYSVGIGQISSEVPQNLSASRPQDRQFILSSKKLLLSDSGFYLCAWNNTLPAGMLVQNYGYTFGSGTRLTVV.

This chain connects TRBV3-1 (or the pseudogene TRBV3-2) to TRBJ1-2, with D possibly TRBD1 on 6 matching bases. V shed 1 base and J shed 8 bases, with 11 bases lying between them. The CDR3 length is 13 residues. CDR1 is LGHDT, CDR2 YNNKEL, per germline (reference sequence). CDR3 protein: CASSQGRGLGYTF. The CDR3 DNA is TGTGCCAGCAGCCAAGGGCGGGGGCTCGGCTACACCTTC.

This chain connects TRBV30 to TRBJ1-1, with D hard to call. V shed 7 bases and J shed 0 bases, with 15 bases lying between them. Germline-derived CDR1 and CDR2 are GTSNPN and SVGIG (reference sequence). This CDR3 contains 14 residues. The CDR3 nucleotides read TGTGCCTCCTCCGGGAAGATAATGAACACTGAAGCTTTCTTT. It translates to CASSGKIMNTEAFF. The variable domain in full, with the rest retrieved from reference TRBV30 and TRBJ1-1, is SQTIHQWPATLVQPVGSPLSLECTVEGTSNPNLYWYRQAAGRGLQLLFYSVGIGQISSEVPQNLSASRPQDRQFILSSKKLLLSDSGFYLCASSGKIMNTEAFFGQGTRLTVV.

V and J are TRBV4-2 and TRBJ2-1; possibly TRBD2 for D (7 bases). CDR3 length: 16 residues. From germline, CDR1 is LGHNA and CDR2 YNFKEQ. V was cut by 0 bases and J by 2 bases, with 11 bases left in between. CDR3 in amino acids: CASSQESRGPYNEQFF. CDR3 nucleotides: TGTGCCAGCAGCCAAGAATCGCGGGGGCCCTACAATGAGCAGTTCTTC.

The rearrangement uses TRBV21-1 and TRBJ1-5; the table assigns TRBD1, which was not confirmed against the DNA. TRBV21-1 is designated a pseudogene. The CDR3 contains 16 residues. The CDR3 region has the DNA TGTGCCAGCGCCCCACCACGGACAGGTGGGAATCAGCCCCAGCATTTT. Residues: CASAPPRTGGNQPQHF.

The chain links TRBV19 to TRBJ2-2; TRBD2 might be the D (5 bases). The V gene lost 7 bases and the J gene lost 4 bases, with 25 bases spanning the gap. This CDR3 is 18 amino acids long. Germline CDR1 and CDR2: LNHDA and SQIVND (reference sequence). CDR3 amino acids: CASMRRQKDVRATGELFF. The DNA of the CDR3 is TGTGCCAGTATGAGGAGGCAGAAAGACGTCCGAGCCACCGGGGAGCTGTTTTTT.

The rearrangement joins TRBV14 to TRBJ2-7; TRBD1 matches at 8 bases. The CDR3 sequence is 13 residues long. Germline trimming cut 6 bases from V and 4 bases from J; bases unmatched to any gene: 5. Germline V gene data show CDR1 as SGHDN and CDR2 as FVKESK. The CDR3 DNA sequence: TGTGCCAGCAGGGACGACAGGGGATACGAGCAGTACTTC. It codes for CASRDDRGYEQYF.

This chain links TRBV5-5 with TRBJ1-4; D remains ambiguous. This CDR3 is 12 amino acids long. CDR1 is SGHKS and CDR2 is YYEKEE in the germline V gene (reference sequence). Trimming shortened V by 2 bases and J by 7 bases, and 6 bases separated the two germline ends. DNA for the CDR3: TGTGCCAGCAGCTTTTCGGGTGAAAAACTGTTTTTT. This sequence encodes CASSFSGEKLFF.

The chain links TRBV5-1 to TRBJ1-5, with D possibly being TRBD1 (6 bases). Between the trimmed V and J ends, which lost 1 base and 5 bases, there was a span of 10 bases. The CDR3 is 14 residues long. Germline V CDR1 and CDR2: SGHRS, YFSETQ. The CDR3 protein is CASSLTGIDQPQHF. As DNA, the CDR3 is TGCGCCAGCAGCTTGACAGGGATCGATCAGCCCCAGCATTTT.

This clone was observed a single time. The chain couples TRBV7-2 to TRBJ2-7; 7 bases fit TRBD2. There are 13 residues in the CDR3. CDR1 and CDR2 from the germline V gene are SGHTA and FQGNSA. V shed 5 bases, J shed 2 bases, and the junction held 3 bases outside the gene matches. Written as DNA, the CDR3 is TGTGCCAGCAGCCCAACTAGCGCCTACGAGCAGTACTTC. Encoded protein: CASSPTSAYEQYF.

The V call is TRBV6-6, the J call TRBJ1-1; the match to TRBD1 covers 8 bases. V was pared by 6 bases and J by 7 bases, with 10 bases of the junction left unmatched. Germline CDR1 MNHNY, CDR2 SVGAGI (reference sequence). There are 14 residues in the CDR3. CDR3 nucleotides: TGTGCCAGCAGGCCTGCCGACAGGGGCCTTGAAGCTTTCTTT. This sequence encodes CASRPADRGLEAFF.

In this sample, this clone turned up a few times. V gene TRBV12-3 or TRBV12-4 combines with J gene TRBJ2-7; possible D gene TRBD1, 5 bases. The CDR3 sequence is 13 residues long. Trimming shortened V by 6 bases and J by 1 base, and 10 bases separated the two germline ends. The CDR3 region is CASSLTASYEQYF. The DNA for the CDR3 is TGTGCCAGCAGCCTGACAGCGTCCTACGAGCAGTACTTC.

The table lists this clone with a few counts. The rearrangement joins TRBV5-6 to TRBJ1-6, with D unresolved. The CDR3 totals 17 residues. Germline V gene lookup returns CDR1 SGHDT and CDR2 YYEEEE. V dropped 0 bases and J dropped 4 bases, with 14 bases sitting between them. CDR3: CASSLASVSLYNSPLHF. The CDR3 DNA reads TGTGCCAGCAGCTTGGCGTCGGTTTCCCTGTATAATTCACCCCTCCACTTT.

V usage is TRBV3-1 (or the pseudogene TRBV3-2) and J usage is TRBJ1-3; D may be TRBD1 (5 bases). The germline gives CDR1 LGHDT, CDR2 YNNKEL (reference sequence). CDR3 length: 14 residues. The V end lost 2 bases, the J end lost 2 bases, and 7 bases lay between the germline ends. CDR3 sequence reads: CASSQQGTGNTIYF. The CDR3 coding sequence is TGTGCCAGCAGCCAACAGGGCACTGGAAACACCATATATTTT.

The chain uses TRBV7-9 and TRBJ2-1; TRBD1 is a possible D gene (7 bases). Germline CDR1 and CDR2: SEHNR and FQNEAQ (reference sequence). The V and J ends lost 5 bases and 6 bases respectively, with 20 bases between them. There are 16 residues in the CDR3. CDR3: CASSLEGEQGGNEQFF. The CDR3 DNA reads TGTGCCAGCAGCCTCGAGGGTGAGCAGGGGGGCAATGAGCAGTTCTTC.

This clone appeared a single time. This chain uses TRBV15 with TRBJ2-7, with 7 bases fitting TRBD1. J lost 2 bases, V lost 0 bases, and 4 bases had no gene match. CDR3 length: 15 amino acids. The germline CDR1 and CDR2 sequences are LNHNV and YYDKDF (reference sequence). Here the CDR3 reads CATSRDLGQTYEQYF. The CDR3 DNA is TGTGCCACCAGCAGAGATTTGGGACAGACCTACGAGCAGTACTTC. Drawing the rest from reference TRBV15 and TRBJ2-7, the complete variable domain is DAMVIQNPRYQVTQFGKPVTLSCSQTLNHNVMYWYQQKSSQAPKLLFHYYDKDFNNEADTPDNFQSRRPNTSFCFLDIRSPGLGDTAMYLCATSRDLGQTYEQYFGPGTRLTVT.

The count of this clone is one. This sequence joins TRBV6-2 or TRBV6-3 and TRBJ2-7, with 10 bases that match TRBD2. The CDR3 is 16 residues long. J lost 3 bases, V lost 3 bases, and 8 bases had no gene match. Per the germline V gene, CDR1 is MNHEY and CDR2 is SVGEGT. The CDR3 DNA reads TGTGCCAGCAGTTATAGAGCGGGGGGGTCCTTCTACGAGCAGTACTTC. Protein: CASSYRAGGSFYEQYF.

This rearrangement joins TRBV5-4 to TRBJ1-5, with D unresolved. This CDR3 comprises 15 residues. CDR1 and CDR2 from the germline V gene are SGHNT and YYREEE (reference sequence). V was shortened by 0 bases and J by 8 bases, with 15 bases between the two germline ends. The chain's CDR3 is CASSLDPGIKEPQHF. Here the CDR3 DNA reads TGTGCCAGCAGCTTGGACCCGGGTATAAAGGAGCCCCAGCATTTT.

This clone was seen a single time. V gene TRBV19 combines with J gene TRBJ2-6; the match to TRBD2 covers 9 bases. V gave up 0 bases and J gave up 2 bases; unmatched junction bases: 17. The CDR3 runs to 22 residues. Per germline, CDR1 LNHDA and CDR2 SQIVND (reference sequence). CDR3 loop: CASSIDTAGTSLRGAGANVLTF. The CDR3 coding sequence is TGTGCCAGTAGTATAGATACGGCCGGGACTAGCCTGCGGGGTGCTGGGGCCAACGTCCTGACTTTC.

This clone turned up a few times. The same CDR3 can be traced to other DNA sequences in this sample. The chain couples TRBV5-3 to TRBJ1-1, with D possibly matching TRBD1 (5 bases). TRBV5-3 is given ORF status, its function remaining uncertain. This CDR3 has 15 amino acids. Trimming removed 4 bases at V and 3 bases at J, with 16 bases between. The CDR3 bases are TGTGCCAGAAGCCGGGGGGGAAGGGCGGACACTGAAGCTTTCTTT. This gives the protein CARSRGGRADTEAFF.

This chain uses TRBV5-1 with TRBJ1-6; 9 nucleotides align to TRBD1. The germline CDR1 and CDR2 sequences are SGHRS and YFSETQ. The CDR3 consists of 16 residues. The V segment lost 4 bases and the J segment 4 bases; nucleotides outside the gene matches: 6. The CDR3 DNA is TGCGCCAGCAGCACGGGACAGGGAGCGTATAATTCACCCCTCCACTTT. Translating gives CASSTGQGAYNSPLHF.

The genes are TRBV4-1 and TRBJ2-6, with 9 bases fitting TRBD1. V lost 4 bases and J lost 0; bases outside the gene matches: 10. The CDR3 loop spans 19 amino acids. The V gene's germline CDR1 is MGHRA and CDR2 YSYEKL. CDR3 sequence: CASSPSAGQGGSGANVLTF. The CDR3 DNA sequence: TGCGCCAGCAGCCCAAGCGCGGGACAGGGTGGCTCTGGGGCCAACGTCCTGACTTTC.

The CDR3 protein is CASSKACAQREPYNEQFF. The CDR3 nucleotides read TGTGCCAGCAGCAAAGCTTGCGCTCAGCGGGAGCCCTACAATGAGCAGTTCTTC. V gene TRBV21-1 combines with J gene TRBJ2-1; TRBD2 was called by the table and not checked on the DNA. TRBV21-1 is assigned pseudogene status. This CDR3 spans 18 amino acids.

This clone was detected only a few times. The rearrangement joins TRBV19 to TRBJ1-5, with a weak D call TRBD1 (6 bases). The V end was cut by 4 bases, the J end by 7 bases, with 14 bases between. CDR1 and CDR2 (germline): LNHDA, SQIVND (reference sequence). The CDR3 has 14 residues. CDR3 sequence (DNA): TGTGCCAGTAGTACCATCGGGGGGCTGCAGCCCCAGCATTTT. Translated: CASSTIGGLQPQHF. The full variable domain, its missing parts supplied by reference TRBV19 and TRBJ1-5, is DGGITQSPKYLFRKEGQNVTLSCEQNLNHDAMYWYRQDPGQGLRLIYYSQIVNDFQKGDIAEGYSVSREKKESFPLTVTSAQKNPTAFYLCASSTIGGLQPQHFGDGTRLSIL.